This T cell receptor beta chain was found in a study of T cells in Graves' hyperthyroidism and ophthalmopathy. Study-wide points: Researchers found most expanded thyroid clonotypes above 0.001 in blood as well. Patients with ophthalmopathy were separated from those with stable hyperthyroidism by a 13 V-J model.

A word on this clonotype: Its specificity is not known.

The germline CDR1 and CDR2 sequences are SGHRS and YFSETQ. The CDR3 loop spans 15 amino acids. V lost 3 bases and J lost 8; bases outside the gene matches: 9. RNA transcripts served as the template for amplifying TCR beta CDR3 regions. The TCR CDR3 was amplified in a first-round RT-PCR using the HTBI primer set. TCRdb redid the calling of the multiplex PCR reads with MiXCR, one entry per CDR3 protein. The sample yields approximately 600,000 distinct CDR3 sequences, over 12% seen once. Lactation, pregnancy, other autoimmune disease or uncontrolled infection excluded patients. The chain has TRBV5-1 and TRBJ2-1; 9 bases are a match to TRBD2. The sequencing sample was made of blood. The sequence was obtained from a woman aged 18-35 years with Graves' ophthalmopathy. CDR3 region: CASSSSGLAFYEQFF. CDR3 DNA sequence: TGCGCCAGCAGCTCCTCAGGACTAGCGTTCTATGAGCAGTTCTTC. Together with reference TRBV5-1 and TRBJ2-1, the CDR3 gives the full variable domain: KAGVTQTPRYLIKTRGQQVTLSCSPISGHRSVSWYQQTPGQGLQFLFEYFSETQRNKGNFPGRFSGRQFSNSRSEMNVSTLELGDSALYLCASSSSGLAFYEQFFGPGTRLTVL.